The 11 T cell receptor beta chains below were found in one sample sequenced in a study of T-cell reconstitution after alpha-beta-depleted transplantation in children. Unique molecular identifiers tagged the TCRbeta library. TCRdb used MiXCR to reprocess the PCR reads, holding one entry per CDR3 protein. Of around 960,000 distinct CDR3 sequences in the sample, less than 30% were seen once. Specimen: PBMCs, mostly from graft donor cells, collected 360 days after TCRalphabeta/CD19-depleted stem cell transplant. Receptors originate from a boy in the first two years of life who had a stem cell transplant for SCID, so the T cells may come from the graft donor.

To note about this clonotype: The CDR3 carries no conserved terminal phenylalanine or tryptophan, so it likely arises from a read error. The chain links TRBV5-1 to TRBJ1-1, with TRBD1 identical over 8 bases. The germline CDR1 and CDR2 sequences are SGHRS and YFSETQ. CDR3 length equals 18 residues. Germline trimming cut 4 bases from V and 4 bases from J; bases unmatched to any gene: 18. In DNA, the CDR3 is TGCGCCAGCAGCACGACGCAACTATGGACAGGGCCACTCACTGAAGCTTTCTAT. Protein: CASSTTQLWTGPLTEAFY.

V is TRBV2 and J is TRBJ2-3; 12 positions agree with TRBD2. The CDR3 consists of 16 residues. Germline lookup yields CDR1 SNHLY and CDR2 FYNNEI. With V trimmed by 8 bases and J by 2 bases, 8 bases remained unmatched. DNA for the CDR3: TGTGCCAGCTGTGTGGGACTAGCGGGCCTCACAGATACGCAGTATTTT. Amino acids: CASCVGLAGLTDTQYF.

The chain combines TRBV4-1 with TRBJ2-7; tentatively, D is TRBD1 (5 bases). The CDR3 spans 17 residues. Trimming pared 4 bases from V and 6 bases from J, leaving 25 bases between. The germline V gene encodes CDR1 MGHRA and CDR2 YSYEKL. CDR3 nucleotide sequence: TGCGCCAGCAGCCTTCGAAACAGGCCAACTCACGTCTGCGAGCAGTACTTC. Protein product: CASSLRNRPTHVCEQYF.

The chain couples TRBV12-3 or TRBV12-4 to TRBJ2-3, with D maybe TRBD2 (5 bases). This CDR3 region has 15 residues. Trimming shortened V by 6 bases and J by 3 bases, and 16 bases separated the two germline ends. DNA of the CDR3: TGTGCCAGCAGAGCCCGGGGTCTGAGGACAGATACGCAGTATTTT. Encoded protein: CASRARGLRTDTQYF.

In its sample, this clonotype was seen a few times. DNA for the CDR3: TGTGCCAGCAGCTTATTTGCCCCTAGCGGGGGGATGAATGAGCAGTTCTTC. It codes for CASSLFAPSGGMNEQFF. The V gene is TRBV11-2, the J gene TRBJ2-1; 11 bases line up with TRBD2. The CDR3 is 17 amino acids. The V gene's germline CDR1 is SGHAT and CDR2 FQNNGV. V was clipped by 2 bases and J by 7 bases; unmatched bases: 10.

This clonotype was seen more than once but under ten times. This chain uses TRBV28 with TRBJ2-7; D uncertain. This CDR3 has 12 amino acids. Germline V gene lookup returns CDR1 MDHEN and CDR2 SYDVKM. V was cut by 7 bases and J by 2 bases, with 9 bases left in between. CDR3 sequence reads: CASMNFPYEQYF. Here the CDR3 DNA reads TGTGCCAGCATGAACTTTCCCTACGAGCAGTACTTC.

The chain employs TRBV20-1 and TRBJ1-5; D is unresolved. Germline V gene sequence: CDR1 DFQATT, CDR2 SNEGSKA (reference sequence). This CDR3 comprises 17 residues. The V gene lost 1 base and the J gene lost 0 bases, with 16 bases spanning the gap. The CDR3 DNA sequence: TGCAGTGCTAGAGGGCAGTCCCGGACTAATAGCAATCAGCCCCAGCATTTT. Translation: CSARGQSRTNSNQPQHF.

A word on this clonotype: Since a much larger clone is just one base distant, this may be a read error. The final CDR3 position lacks the conserved phenylalanine or tryptophan, pointing to a likely read error. The gene calls are TRBV12-3 or TRBV12-4 and TRBJ1-3; D is unclear. The V end was cut by 2 bases, the J end by 0 bases, with 11 bases between. The CDR3 is 16 residues long. Here the CDR3 DNA reads TGTGCCAGCAGTTTAACCCTAACAGTCTCTGGAAACACCATATATTAT. Translating it yields CASSLTLTVSGNTIYY.

In this sample, this clonotype turned up a few times. The chain has TRBV20-1 and TRBJ2-1, with 9 bases fitting TRBD2. J lost 6 bases, V lost 5 bases, and 11 bases had no gene match. Germline-derived CDR1 and CDR2 are DFQATT and SNEGSKA (reference sequence). The CDR3 sequence is 15 residues long. The DNA for the CDR3 is TGCAGTGCTGTTAGTAGCGGGGGCCTCGTCAATGAGCAGTTCTTC. Translated: CSAVSSGGLVNEQFF.

This clonotype appeared a few times. V gene TRBV28 combines with J gene TRBJ2-7; no definite D call. Trimming stripped 7 bases from V and 4 bases from J, with 14 bases between. CDR3 length equals 13 residues. From germline, CDR1 is MDHEN and CDR2 SYDVKM. The CDR3 loop is CASTQASSYEQYF. DNA of the CDR3: TGTGCCAGCACCCAGGCTAGTTCTTACGAGCAGTACTTC. Variable domain in full (rest from reference TRBV28 and TRBJ2-7): DVKVTQSSRYLVKRTGEKVFLECVQDMDHENMFWYRQDPGLGLRLIYFSYDVKMKEKGDIPEGYSVSREKKERFSLILESASTNQTSMYLCASTQASSYEQYFGPGTRLTVT.

This sequence joins TRBV24-1 and TRBJ2-5; a possible D gene is TRBD1 (6 bases). This CDR3 contains 16 residues. The germline V gene has CDR1 KGHDR and CDR2 SFDVKD. V was shortened by 4 bases and J by 1 base, with 15 bases between the two germline ends. The CDR3 region is CATSDYPGTTQETQYF. CDR3 coding DNA: TGTGCCACCAGTGACTACCCCGGGACAACCCAAGAGACCCAGTACTTC.